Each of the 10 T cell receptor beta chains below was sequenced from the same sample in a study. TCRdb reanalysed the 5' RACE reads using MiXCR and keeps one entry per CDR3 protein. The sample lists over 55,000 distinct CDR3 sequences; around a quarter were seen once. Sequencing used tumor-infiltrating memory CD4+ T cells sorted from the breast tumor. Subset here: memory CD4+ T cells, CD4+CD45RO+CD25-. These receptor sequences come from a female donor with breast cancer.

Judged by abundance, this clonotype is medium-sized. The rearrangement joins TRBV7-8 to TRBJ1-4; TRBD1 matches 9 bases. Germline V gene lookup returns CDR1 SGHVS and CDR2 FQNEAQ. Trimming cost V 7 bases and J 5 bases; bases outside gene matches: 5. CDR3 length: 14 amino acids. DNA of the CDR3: TGTGCCAGCAACAAGGACAGGGGAAATGAAAAACTGTTTTTT. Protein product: CASNKDRGNEKLFF.

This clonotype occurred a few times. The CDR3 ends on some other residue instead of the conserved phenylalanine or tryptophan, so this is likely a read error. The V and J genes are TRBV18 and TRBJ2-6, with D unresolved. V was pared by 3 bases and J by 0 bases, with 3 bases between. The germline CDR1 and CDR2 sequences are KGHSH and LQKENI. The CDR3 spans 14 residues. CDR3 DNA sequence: TGTGCCAGCTCACCTTACTCTGGGGCCAACGTCCTGACTCTC. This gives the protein CASSPYSGANVLTL.

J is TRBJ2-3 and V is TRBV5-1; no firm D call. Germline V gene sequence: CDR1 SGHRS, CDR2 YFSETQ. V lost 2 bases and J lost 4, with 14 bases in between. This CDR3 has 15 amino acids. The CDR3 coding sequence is TGCGCCAGCAGCTTAACTCAGGAGCGCGCAGATACGCAGTATTTT. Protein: CASSLTQERADTQYF.

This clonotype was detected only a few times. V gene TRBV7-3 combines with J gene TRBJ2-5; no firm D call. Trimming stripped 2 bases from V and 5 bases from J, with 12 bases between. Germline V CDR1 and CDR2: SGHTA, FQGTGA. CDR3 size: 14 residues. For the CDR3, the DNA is TGTGCCAGCAGCTTACGGCACGCGGAGGAGACCCAGTACTTC. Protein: CASSLRHAEETQYF.

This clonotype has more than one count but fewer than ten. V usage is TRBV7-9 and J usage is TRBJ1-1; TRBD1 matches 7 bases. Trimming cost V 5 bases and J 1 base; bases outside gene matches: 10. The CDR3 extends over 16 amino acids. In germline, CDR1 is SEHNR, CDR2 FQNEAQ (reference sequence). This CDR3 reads CASSQSRGTANTEAFF. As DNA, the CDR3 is TGTGCCAGCAGCCAATCCAGGGGGACCGCGAACACTGAAGCTTTCTTT. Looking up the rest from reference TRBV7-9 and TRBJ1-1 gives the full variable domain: DTGVSQNPRHKITKRGQNVTFRCDPISEHNRLYWYRQTLGQGPEFLTYFQNEAQLEKSRLLSDRFSAERPKGSFSTLEIQRTEQGDSAMYLCASSQSRGTANTEAFFGQGTRLTVV.

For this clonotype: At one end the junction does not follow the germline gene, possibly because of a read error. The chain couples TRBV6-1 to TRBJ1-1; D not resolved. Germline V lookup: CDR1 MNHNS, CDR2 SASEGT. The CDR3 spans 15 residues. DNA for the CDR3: TGTTCCAGCAGCCTTACCTGGACTGGATCCCTCGAAGCTTTCTTT. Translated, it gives CSSSLTWTGSLEAFF.

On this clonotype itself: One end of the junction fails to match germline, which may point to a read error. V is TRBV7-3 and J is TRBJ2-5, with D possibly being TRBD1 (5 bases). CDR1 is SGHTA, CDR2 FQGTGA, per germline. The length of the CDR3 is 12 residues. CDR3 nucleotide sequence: TGTGCCAGCAGCCAGGGCCAAGGGACCCAGTACTTC. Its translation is CASSQGQGTQYF.

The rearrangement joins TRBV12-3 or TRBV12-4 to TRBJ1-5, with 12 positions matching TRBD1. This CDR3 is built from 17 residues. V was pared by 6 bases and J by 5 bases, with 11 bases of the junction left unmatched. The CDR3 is CASSKPPGQGAYQPQHF. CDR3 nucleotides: TGTGCCAGCAGCAAGCCCCCGGGACAGGGGGCCTATCAGCCCCAGCATTTT.

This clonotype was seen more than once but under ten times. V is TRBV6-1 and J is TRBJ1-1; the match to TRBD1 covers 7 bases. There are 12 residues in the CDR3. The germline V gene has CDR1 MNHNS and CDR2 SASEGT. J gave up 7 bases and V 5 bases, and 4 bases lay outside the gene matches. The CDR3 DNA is TGTGCCAGCAGTCACGGACAGGTTGAAGCTTTCTTT. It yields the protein CASSHGQVEAFF.

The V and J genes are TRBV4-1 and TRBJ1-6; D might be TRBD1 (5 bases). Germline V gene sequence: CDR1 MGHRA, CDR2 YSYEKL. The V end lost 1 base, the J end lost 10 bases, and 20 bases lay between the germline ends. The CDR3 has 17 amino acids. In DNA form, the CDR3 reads TGCGCCAGCAGCCAAGCCCCGGGGCGCCGCCGTGGCTCACCCCTCCACTTT. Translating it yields CASSQAPGRRRGSPLHF.